Listed here is a single T cell receptor beta chain. The same CDR3 can be traced to other DNA sequences in this sample. Repertoires were generated with immunoSEQ multiplex PCR, while TCRdb's copy carries only in-frame clones and drops some. Of a few hundred thousand clones in the sample, around 81% were seen once. This entry comes from a study of blood T cell repertoires in COVID-19. The CDR3 length is 15 residues. Germline assignment: CDR1 SGHTA and CDR2 FQGNSA. V shed 5 bases and J shed 7 bases, with 20 bases lying between them. The rearrangement links TRBV7-2 to TRBJ1-2, with a weak D call TRBD1 (5 bases). The receptor was isolated from a young man who had recovered from COVID-19. What was sequenced was peripheral blood. CDR3 DNA: TGTGCCAGCAGCCTCCTGGTCACGGGGGACGTTGGCTACACCTTC. The encoded protein is CASSLLVTGDVGYTF.